Detailed here is one TCR beta chain. Trimming removed 0 bases from V and 13 bases from J, with 11 bases in between. The length of the CDR3 is 13 residues. Germline CDR1 and CDR2: SGHRS and YFSETQ. The data originate from a study of CD8+ T cells in alopecia areata. Study details: Oral tofacitinib, 5 to 10 mg twice daily, was given in an open-label trial.

Documented treatment: oral pan-JAK inhibitor, 5-10 mg twice daily. Collected material from alopecia areata patients comprised lesional scalp punch biopsies and peripheral blood. Sequencing templates came from extracted RNA that was reverse transcribed into cDNA. Sequencing was performed with immunoSEQ multiplex PCR; in TCRdb, only in-frame clones are kept and a portion is missing. Of 170,000 or so clones listed, roughly 50% are singletons. The TCR comes from a human donor with alopecia areata. This specimen was CD8+ T cells sorted from blood, taken at week 24, from a patient treated with tofacitinib. This rearrangement joins TRBV5-1 to TRBJ1-6; D uncertain. The CDR3 reads CASSLDADAPLHF. DNA of the CDR3: TGCGCCAGCAGCTTGGATGCCGACGCGCCCCTCCACTTT. Full variable domain (remainder filled in from reference TRBV5-1 and TRBJ1-6): KAGVTQTPRYLIKTRGQQVTLSCSPISGHRSVSWYQQTPGQGLQFLFEYFSETQRNKGNFPGRFSGRQFSNSRSEMNVSTLELGDSALYLCASSLDADAPLHFGNGTRLTVT.